These 17 T cell receptor beta chains were sequenced from one sample in a study of beta chain features in type 1 diabetes. The antigens of these receptors remain unknown. Study-wide points: All four CD4+ subsets of Type 1 diabetes patients contained TCRB CDR3s that were moderately but significantly shorter.

The sequenced template was cDNA made from the entire isolated RNA. Some clones are missing from TCRdb's copy, which holds only in-frame ones; the method was immunoSEQ multiplex PCR. Of hundreds of thousands of clones in the sample, approximately 10% are singletons; the top ten hold over 0.015%. Input material: naive CD4+ T cells from blood. Source of these receptors: a young man with type 1 diabetes.

The sample holds a few counts of this clone. The rearrangement links TRBV15 to TRBJ2-6; TRBD2 matches at 7 bases. The V gene's germline CDR1 is LNHNV and CDR2 YYDKDF (reference sequence). Losses at the gene ends were 5 bases for V and 0 bases for J; bases not matched to a gene: 7. The CDR3 sequence is 17 residues long. The chain's CDR3 is CATSPRRGNSGANVLTF. CDR3 sequence (DNA): TGTGCCACCAGCCCCCGGCGGGGGAACTCTGGGGCCAACGTCCTGACTTTC.

This clone was recorded a few times. This chain uses TRBV29-1 with TRBJ1-1; D not certain. This CDR3 region has 14 residues. Germline loops: CDR1 SQVTM, CDR2 ANQGSEA. Trimming stripped 3 bases from V and 4 bases from J, with 15 bases between. CDR3 loop: CSVDSNWAGTEAFF. The CDR3 DNA reads as TGCAGCGTTGACTCCAACTGGGCGGGCACTGAAGCTTTCTTT.

This clone was picked up a small number of times. The chain uses TRBV4-1 and TRBJ2-1; D might be TRBD2 (6 bases). Germline V CDR1 and CDR2: MGHRA, YSYEKL. The CDR3 is 16 residues long. Trimming stripped 1 base from V and 0 bases from J, with 10 bases between. The CDR3 nucleotides are TGCGCCAGCAGCCAAGTTCCAGCGGGCTCCTACAATGAGCAGTTCTTC. Its translation: CASSQVPAGSYNEQFF.

V gene TRBV4-2 combines with J gene TRBJ2-5, with TRBD1 identical over 12 bases. The V and J ends lost 1 base and 5 bases, in that order; junction bases with no gene match: 5. The CDR3 spans 16 residues. Germline lookup yields CDR1 LGHNA and CDR2 YNFKEQ. The CDR3 DNA reads as TGTGCCAGCAGCCAAGCGGGACAGGGGGCACGGGAGACCCAGTACTTC. This encodes CASSQAGQGARETQYF.

The genes are TRBV7-6 and TRBJ1-2; a possible D gene is TRBD1 (5 bases). V dropped 4 bases and J dropped 8 bases, with 14 bases sitting between them. This CDR3 comprises 13 residues. The germline gives CDR1 SGHVS, CDR2 FNYEAQ. The CDR3 sequence is CASSSALDSGYTF. CDR3 nucleotides: TGTGCCAGCAGCTCAGCCTTAGACAGCGGCTACACCTTC.

Only a few counts were recorded for this clone. The chain joins TRBV30 to TRBJ2-7; perhaps TRBD1 as D (5 bases). V was shortened by 0 bases and J by 5 bases, with 8 bases between the two germline ends. The CDR3 is 12 residues long. From germline, CDR1 is GTSNPN and CDR2 SVGIG (reference sequence). CDR3 bases: TGTGCCTGGAGTGTACAGGTCCACGAGCAGTACTTC. Translated, it gives CAWSVQVHEQYF.

This clone was observed a handful of times. The sample has other DNA sequences that encode this CDR3 too. V gene TRBV28 combines with J gene TRBJ1-2, with unresolved D. CDR1 MDHEN and CDR2 SYDVKM come from the germline V gene. The V end lost 3 bases, the J end lost 5 bases, and 7 bases lay between the germline ends. The CDR3 has 12 residues. The CDR3 bases are TGTGCCAGCAGTTTGCCGGGTTATGGCTACACCTTC. Protein sequence: CASSLPGYGYTF.

The rearrangement joins TRBV18 to TRBJ2-1, with TRBD1 matching 9 bases. CDR1 and CDR2 from the germline V gene are KGHSH and LQKENI. Trimming at V came to 3 bases and at J to 4 bases, leaving 4 bases not matched to a gene. This CDR3 is built from 15 residues. CDR3 loop: CASSPGTGLYNEQFF. The CDR3 DNA follows: TGTGCCAGCTCACCCGGGACAGGGTTGTACAATGAGCAGTTCTTC.

This chain uses TRBV7-2 with TRBJ2-3; maybe TRBD2 (6 bases). Germline lookup yields CDR1 SGHTA and CDR2 FQGNSA. CDR3 size: 15 residues. Trimming removed 0 bases at V and 0 bases at J, with 7 bases between. The CDR3 nucleotides are TGTGCCAGCAGCTTAGCGGCGGGGAGCACAGATACGCAGTATTTT. It yields the protein CASSLAAGSTDTQYF.

As concerns this clone: Other DNA sequences in the sample encode the same CDR3. V gene TRBV29-1 combines with J gene TRBJ1-1; 7 bases agree with TRBD1. Germline-derived CDR1 and CDR2 are SQVTM and ANQGSEA. Germline trimming cut 7 bases from V and 4 bases from J; bases unmatched to any gene: 6. The CDR3 consists of 12 residues. The CDR3 DNA reads TGCAGCGGGACAGGCGGAGGCACTGAAGCTTTCTTT. Translating it yields CSGTGGGTEAFF.

The gene calls are TRBV11-2 and TRBJ2-1; D not certain. V dropped 1 base and J dropped 7 bases, with 8 bases sitting between them. The CDR3 spans 13 residues. Germline V gives CDR1 SGHAT, CDR2 FQNNGV. The CDR3 loop reads CASSLVFLNEQFF. The CDR3 region has the DNA TGTGCCAGCAGCTTAGTCTTTTTGAATGAGCAGTTCTTC.

V gene TRBV29-1 combines with J gene TRBJ2-5; 7 positions match TRBD1. TRBJ2-7 explains the end of the DNA better; the J call may be wrong. CDR1 and CDR2 from the germline V gene are SQVTM and ANQGSEA. The CDR3 runs to 13 residues. The DNA of the CDR3 is TGCAGCTTTCGAGGAGACAGGGCCTACGAGCAGTACTTC. Its translation: CSFRGDRAYEQYF.

This clone has only a few counts. The rearrangement links TRBV12-5 to TRBJ2-5; a possible D gene is TRBD1 (6 bases). This CDR3 region has 13 residues. Germline-derived CDR1 and CDR2 are LGHNT and FRNRAP. The V end was cut by 5 bases, the J end by 4 bases, with 11 bases between. The CDR3 is CASGQLGGETQYF. CDR3 DNA: TGTGCTAGTGGTCAACTAGGGGGAGAGACCCAGTACTTC.

A few counts support this clone. V usage is TRBV18 and J usage is TRBJ2-7, with D possibly matching TRBD2 (6 bases). Germline values: CDR1 KGHSH, CDR2 LQKENI. Trimming pared 4 bases from V and 1 base from J, leaving 20 bases between. This CDR3 comprises 17 residues. This chain's CDR3 is CASSRPPGYGTSYEQYF. In DNA, the CDR3 is TGTGCCAGCTCACGTCCACCCGGTTACGGGACTTCCTACGAGCAGTACTTC.

This clone was seen more than once but under ten times. This sequence joins TRBV7-2 and TRBJ2-7; D uncertain. CDR3 size: 14 residues. V lost 1 base and J 1 base, leaving 8 bases between the germline ends. Germline V gene lookup returns CDR1 SGHTA and CDR2 FQGNSA. The CDR3 DNA reads as TGTGCCAGCAGCTTAGGTCGAGAATCCTACGAGCAGTACTTC. Amino acids: CASSLGRESYEQYF.

This chain connects TRBV19 to TRBJ2-3, with D uncertain. Germline CDR1 reads LNHDA; CDR2 reads SQIVND (reference sequence). CDR3 size: 14 residues. The V and J ends lost 7 bases and 2 bases respectively, with 13 bases between them. CDR3 in amino acids: CASTQTHDTDTQYF. DNA for the CDR3: TGTGCCAGTACCCAGACTCATGACACAGATACGCAGTATTTT.

The chain is built from TRBV11-2 and TRBJ2-7; D is possibly TRBD1 (6 bases). Between the trimmed V and J ends, which lost 4 bases and 8 bases, there was a span of 12 bases. This CDR3 has 12 amino acids. Germline CDR1 reads SGHAT; CDR2 reads FQNNGV. Here the CDR3 DNA reads TGTGCCAGCAGCTCCTCCGGGACACAGCAGTACTTC. This sequence encodes CASSSSGTQQYF.